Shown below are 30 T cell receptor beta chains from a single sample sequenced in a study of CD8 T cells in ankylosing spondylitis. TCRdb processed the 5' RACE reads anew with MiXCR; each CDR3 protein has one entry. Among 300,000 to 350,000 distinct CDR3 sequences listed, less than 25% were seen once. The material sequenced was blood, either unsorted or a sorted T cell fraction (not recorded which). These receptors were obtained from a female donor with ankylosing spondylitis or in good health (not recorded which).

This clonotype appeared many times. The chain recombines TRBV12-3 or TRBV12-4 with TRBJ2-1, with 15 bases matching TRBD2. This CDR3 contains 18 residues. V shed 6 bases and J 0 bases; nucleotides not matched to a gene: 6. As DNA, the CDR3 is TGTGCCAGCAGAACCGGGACTAGCGGGAGGACCTCCTACAATGAGCAGTTCTTC. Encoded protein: CASRTGTSGRTSYNEQFF.

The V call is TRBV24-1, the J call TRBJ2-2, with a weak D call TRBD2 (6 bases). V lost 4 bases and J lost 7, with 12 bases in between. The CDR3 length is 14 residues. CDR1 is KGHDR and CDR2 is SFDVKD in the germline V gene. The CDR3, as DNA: TGTGCCACCAGTGAAAGACTAGTGGGCGGGGAGCTGTTTTTT. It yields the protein CATSERLVGGELFF.

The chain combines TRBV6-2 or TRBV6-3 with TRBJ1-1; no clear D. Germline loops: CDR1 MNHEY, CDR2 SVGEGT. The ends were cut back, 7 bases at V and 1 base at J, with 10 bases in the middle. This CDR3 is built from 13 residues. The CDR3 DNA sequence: TGTGCCAGCATTCGCACCGGGAACACTGAAGCTTTCTTT. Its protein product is CASIRTGNTEAFF.

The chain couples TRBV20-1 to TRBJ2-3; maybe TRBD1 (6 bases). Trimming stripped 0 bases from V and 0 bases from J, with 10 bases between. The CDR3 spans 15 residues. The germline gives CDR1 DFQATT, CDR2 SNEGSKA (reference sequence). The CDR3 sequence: CSARDLDRSTDTQYF. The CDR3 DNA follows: TGCAGTGCTAGAGATTTGGACAGAAGCACAGATACGCAGTATTTT.

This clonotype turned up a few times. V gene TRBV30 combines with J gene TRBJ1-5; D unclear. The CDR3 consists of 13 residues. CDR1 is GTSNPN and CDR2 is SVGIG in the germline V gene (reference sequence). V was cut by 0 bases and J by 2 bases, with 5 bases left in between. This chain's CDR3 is CAWSVRRNQPQHF. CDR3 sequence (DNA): TGTGCCTGGAGTGTACGGCGCAATCAGCCCCAGCATTTT. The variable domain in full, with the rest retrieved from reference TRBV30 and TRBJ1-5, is SQTIHQWPATLVQPVGSPLSLECTVEGTSNPNLYWYRQAAGRGLQLLFYSVGIGQISSEVPQNLSASRPQDRQFILSSKKLLLSDSGFYLCAWSVRRNQPQHFGDGTRLSIL.

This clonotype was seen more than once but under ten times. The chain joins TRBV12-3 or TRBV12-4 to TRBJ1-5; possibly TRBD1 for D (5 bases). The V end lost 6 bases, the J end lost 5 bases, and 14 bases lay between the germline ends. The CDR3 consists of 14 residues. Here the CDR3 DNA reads TGTGCCAGCAGCCCCGGACGGGGCGATCAGCCCCAGCATTTT. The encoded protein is CASSPGRGDQPQHF.

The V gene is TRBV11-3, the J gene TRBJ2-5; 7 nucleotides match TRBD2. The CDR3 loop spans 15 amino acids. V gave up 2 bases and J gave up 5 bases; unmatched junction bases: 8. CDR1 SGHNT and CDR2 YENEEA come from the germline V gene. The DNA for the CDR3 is TGTGCCAGCAGCTTATCAACGACTAGCAGGGAGACCCAGTACTTC. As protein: CASSLSTTSRETQYF.

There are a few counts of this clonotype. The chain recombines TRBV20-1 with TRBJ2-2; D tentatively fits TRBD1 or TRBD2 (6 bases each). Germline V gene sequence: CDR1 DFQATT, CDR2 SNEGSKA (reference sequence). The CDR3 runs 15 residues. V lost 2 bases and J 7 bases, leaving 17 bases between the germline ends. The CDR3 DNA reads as TGCAGTGCTAGAAGGGGGGCGCAGAGGATCGGGGAGCTGTTTTTT. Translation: CSARRGAQRIGELFF.

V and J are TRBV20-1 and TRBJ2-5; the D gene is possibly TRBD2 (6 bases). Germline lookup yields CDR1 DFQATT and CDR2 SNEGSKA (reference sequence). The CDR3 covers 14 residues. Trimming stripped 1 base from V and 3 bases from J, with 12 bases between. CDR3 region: CSARVPGEEETQYF. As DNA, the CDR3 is TGCAGTGCTAGAGTACCGGGAGAGGAAGAGACCCAGTACTTC.

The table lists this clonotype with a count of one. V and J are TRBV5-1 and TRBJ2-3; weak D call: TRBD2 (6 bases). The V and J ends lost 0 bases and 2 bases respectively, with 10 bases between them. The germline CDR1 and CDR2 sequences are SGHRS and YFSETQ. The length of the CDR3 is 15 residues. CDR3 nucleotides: TGCGCCAGCAGCTTGGGGGGACTTACCACAGATACGCAGTATTTT. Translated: CASSLGGLTTDTQYF.

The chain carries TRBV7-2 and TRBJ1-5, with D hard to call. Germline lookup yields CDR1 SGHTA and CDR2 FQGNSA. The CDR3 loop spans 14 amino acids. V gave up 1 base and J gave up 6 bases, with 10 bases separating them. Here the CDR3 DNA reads TGTGCCAGCAGCTTAGGTGCGGAGGGTCAGCCCCAGCATTTT. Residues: CASSLGAEGQPQHF.

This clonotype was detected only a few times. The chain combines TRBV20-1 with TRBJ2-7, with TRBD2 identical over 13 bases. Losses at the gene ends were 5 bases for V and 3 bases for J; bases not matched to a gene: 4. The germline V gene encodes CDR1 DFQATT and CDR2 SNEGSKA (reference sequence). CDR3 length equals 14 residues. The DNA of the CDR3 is TGCAGTGCTGAGGGGACTAGCGGGATCTACGAGCAGTACTTC. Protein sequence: CSAEGTSGIYEQYF.

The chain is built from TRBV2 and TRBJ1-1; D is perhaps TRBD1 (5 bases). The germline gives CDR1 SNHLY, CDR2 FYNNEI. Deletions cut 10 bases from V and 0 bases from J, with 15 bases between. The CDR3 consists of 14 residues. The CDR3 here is CATSFGGMNTEAFF. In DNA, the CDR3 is TGTGCCACCTCTTTCGGGGGTATGAACACTGAAGCTTTCTTT.

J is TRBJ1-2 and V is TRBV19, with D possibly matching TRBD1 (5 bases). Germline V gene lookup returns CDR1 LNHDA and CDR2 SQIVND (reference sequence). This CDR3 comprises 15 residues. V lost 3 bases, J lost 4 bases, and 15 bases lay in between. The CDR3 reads CASSIPSGGSYGYTF. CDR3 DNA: TGTGCCAGTAGTATCCCCTCCGGGGGTAGCTATGGCTACACCTTC.

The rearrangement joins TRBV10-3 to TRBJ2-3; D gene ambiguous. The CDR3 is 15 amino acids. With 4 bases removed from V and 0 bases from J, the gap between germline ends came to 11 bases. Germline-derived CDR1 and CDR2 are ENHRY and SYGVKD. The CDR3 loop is CAISGEAISTDTQYF. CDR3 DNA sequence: TGTGCCATCAGTGGGGAAGCCATCAGCACAGATACGCAGTATTTT.

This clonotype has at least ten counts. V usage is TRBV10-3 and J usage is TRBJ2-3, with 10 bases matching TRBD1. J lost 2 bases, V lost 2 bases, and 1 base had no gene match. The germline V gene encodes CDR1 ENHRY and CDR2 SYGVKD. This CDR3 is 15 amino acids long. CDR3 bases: TGTGCCATCAGTGAGGGACAGGGGGTCACAGATACGCAGTATTTT. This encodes CAISEGQGVTDTQYF.

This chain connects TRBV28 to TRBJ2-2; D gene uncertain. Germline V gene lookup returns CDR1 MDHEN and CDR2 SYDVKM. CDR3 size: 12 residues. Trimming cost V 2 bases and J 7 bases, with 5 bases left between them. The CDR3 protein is CASSLPLGELFF. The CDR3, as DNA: TGTGCCAGCAGTTTACCCCTCGGGGAGCTGTTTTTT.

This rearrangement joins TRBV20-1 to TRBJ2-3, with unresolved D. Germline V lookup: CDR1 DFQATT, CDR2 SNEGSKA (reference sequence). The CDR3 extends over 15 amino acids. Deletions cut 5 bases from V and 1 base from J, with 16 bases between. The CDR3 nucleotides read TGCAGTGCTCCCAGGTCAGCGACCGGCACAGATACGCAGTATTTT. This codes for CSAPRSATGTDTQYF.

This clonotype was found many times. CDR3 amino acids: CASSLGTTHRGETQYF. The CDR3 DNA is TGTGCCAGCAGTCTTGGGACTACCCACCGTGGGGAGACCCAGTACTTC. The V and J genes are TRBV25-1 and TRBJ2-5, with 7 bases aligning to TRBD2. The CDR3 sequence is 16 residues long. The germline V gene encodes CDR1 MGHDK and CDR2 SYGVNS. Trimming removed 5 bases from V and 5 bases from J; junction bases left unmatched: 14.

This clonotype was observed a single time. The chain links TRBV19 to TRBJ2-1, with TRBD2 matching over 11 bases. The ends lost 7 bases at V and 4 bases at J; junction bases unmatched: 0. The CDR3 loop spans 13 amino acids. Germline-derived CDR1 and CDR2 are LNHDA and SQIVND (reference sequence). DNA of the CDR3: TGTGCCAGTACTAGCGGGGGGTACAATGAGCAGTTCTTC. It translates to CASTSGGYNEQFF.

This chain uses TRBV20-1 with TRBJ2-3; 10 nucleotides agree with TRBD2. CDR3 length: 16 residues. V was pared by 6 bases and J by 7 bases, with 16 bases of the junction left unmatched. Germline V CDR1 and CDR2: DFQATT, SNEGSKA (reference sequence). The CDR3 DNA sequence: TGCAGTGCCACCGACGTCGAGCGGGAGGGCCGGTATACGCAGTATTTT. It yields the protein CSATDVEREGRYTQYF.

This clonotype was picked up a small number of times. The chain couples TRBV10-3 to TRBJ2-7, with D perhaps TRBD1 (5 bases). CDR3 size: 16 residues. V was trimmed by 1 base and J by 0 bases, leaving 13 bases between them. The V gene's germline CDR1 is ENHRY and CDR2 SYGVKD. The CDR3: CAISEYSLDSSYEQYF. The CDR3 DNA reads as TGTGCCATCAGTGAGTATTCGTTAGACAGCTCCTACGAGCAGTACTTC.

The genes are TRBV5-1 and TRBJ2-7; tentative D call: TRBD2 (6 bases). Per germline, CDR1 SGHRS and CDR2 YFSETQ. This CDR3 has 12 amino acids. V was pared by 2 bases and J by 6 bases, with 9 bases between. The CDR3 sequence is CASSLDGSEQYF. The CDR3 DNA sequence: TGCGCCAGCAGCTTAGACGGGAGCGAGCAGTACTTC.

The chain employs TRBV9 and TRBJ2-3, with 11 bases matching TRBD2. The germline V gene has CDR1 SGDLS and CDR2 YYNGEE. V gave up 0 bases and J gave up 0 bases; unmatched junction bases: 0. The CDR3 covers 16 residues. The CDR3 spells CASSVVAGGSTDTQYF. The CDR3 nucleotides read TGTGCCAGCAGCGTAGTAGCGGGAGGGAGCACAGATACGCAGTATTTT.

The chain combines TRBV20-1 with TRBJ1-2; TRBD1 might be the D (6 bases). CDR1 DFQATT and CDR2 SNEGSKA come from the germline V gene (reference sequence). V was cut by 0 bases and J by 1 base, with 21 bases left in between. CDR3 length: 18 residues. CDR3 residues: CSARDLVGALLVNYGYTF. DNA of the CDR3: TGCAGTGCTAGAGATCTTGTGGGGGCTCTATTGGTTAACTATGGCTACACCTTC.

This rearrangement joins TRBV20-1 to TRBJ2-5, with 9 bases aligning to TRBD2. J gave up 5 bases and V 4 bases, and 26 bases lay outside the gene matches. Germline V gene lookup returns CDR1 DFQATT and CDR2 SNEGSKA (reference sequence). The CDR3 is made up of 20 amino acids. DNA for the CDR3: TGCAGTGCTATTCCTTCCCCTCTTAATCGCGGGAGGGGTAAGATGGAGACCCAGTACTTC. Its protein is CSAIPSPLNRGRGKMETQYF.

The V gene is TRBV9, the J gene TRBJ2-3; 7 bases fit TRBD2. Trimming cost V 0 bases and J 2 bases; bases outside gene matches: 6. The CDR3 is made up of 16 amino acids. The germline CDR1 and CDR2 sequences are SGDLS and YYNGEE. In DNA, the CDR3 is TGTGCCAGCAGCGTAGTAGCTAGCGGAACCACAGATACGCAGTATTTT. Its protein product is CASSVVASGTTDTQYF.

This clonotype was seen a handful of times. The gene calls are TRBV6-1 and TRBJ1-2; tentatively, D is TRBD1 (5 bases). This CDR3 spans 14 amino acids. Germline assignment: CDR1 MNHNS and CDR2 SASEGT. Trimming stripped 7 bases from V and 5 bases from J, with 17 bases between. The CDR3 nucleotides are TGTGCCAGCAATGTGGGGGGGATTGGTTATGGCTACACCTTC. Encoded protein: CASNVGGIGYGYTF.

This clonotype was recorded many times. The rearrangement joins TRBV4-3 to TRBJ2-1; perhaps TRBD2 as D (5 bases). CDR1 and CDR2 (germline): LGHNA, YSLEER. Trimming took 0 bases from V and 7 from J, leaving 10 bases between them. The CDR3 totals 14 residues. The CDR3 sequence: CASSQERVMNEQFF. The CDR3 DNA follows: TGCGCCAGCAGCCAAGAGAGGGTGATGAATGAGCAGTTCTTC.

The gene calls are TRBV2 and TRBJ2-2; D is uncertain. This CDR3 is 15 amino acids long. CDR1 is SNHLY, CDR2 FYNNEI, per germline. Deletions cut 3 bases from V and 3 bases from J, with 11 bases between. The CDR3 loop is CASSEELADTGELFF. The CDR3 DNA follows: TGTGCCAGCAGTGAGGAATTAGCAGACACCGGGGAGCTGTTTTTT.